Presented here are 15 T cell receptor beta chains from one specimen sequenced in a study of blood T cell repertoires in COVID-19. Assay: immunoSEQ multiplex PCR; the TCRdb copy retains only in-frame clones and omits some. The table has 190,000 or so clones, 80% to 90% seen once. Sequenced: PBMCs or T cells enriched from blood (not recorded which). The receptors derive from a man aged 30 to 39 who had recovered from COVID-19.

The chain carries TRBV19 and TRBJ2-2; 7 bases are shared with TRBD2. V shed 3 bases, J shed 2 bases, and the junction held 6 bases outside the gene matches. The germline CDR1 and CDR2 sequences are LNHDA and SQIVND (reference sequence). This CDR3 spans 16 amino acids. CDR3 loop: CASSIVSSGNTGELFF. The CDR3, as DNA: TGTGCCAGTAGTATTGTATCTAGCGGTAACACCGGGGAGCTGTTTTTT.

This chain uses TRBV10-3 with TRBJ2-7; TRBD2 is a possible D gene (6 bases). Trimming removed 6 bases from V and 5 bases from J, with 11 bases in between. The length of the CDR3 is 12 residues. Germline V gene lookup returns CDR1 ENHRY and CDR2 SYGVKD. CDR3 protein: CAIRGGRHEQYF. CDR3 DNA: TGTGCCATCAGGGGGGGAAGACACGAGCAGTACTTC.

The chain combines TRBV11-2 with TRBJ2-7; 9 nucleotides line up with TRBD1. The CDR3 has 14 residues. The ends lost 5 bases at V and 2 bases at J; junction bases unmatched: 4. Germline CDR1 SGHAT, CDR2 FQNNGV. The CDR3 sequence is CASSTGTGTYEQYF. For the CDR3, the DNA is TGTGCCAGCAGCACCGGGACAGGGACCTACGAGCAGTACTTC.

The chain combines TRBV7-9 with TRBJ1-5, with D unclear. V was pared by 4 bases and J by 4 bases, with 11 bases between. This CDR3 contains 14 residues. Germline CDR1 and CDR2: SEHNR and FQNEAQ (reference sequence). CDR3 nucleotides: TGTGCCAGCAGCTCCGAAACAAGAAATCAGCCCCAGCATTTT. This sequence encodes CASSSETRNQPQHF.

The CDR3 nucleotides are TGTGCCAGCAGCGTAGATGGGGCACCGGGCGGGGGGGCCCTTGAGCAGTTCTTC. Translation: CASSVDGAPGGGALEQFF. The chain joins TRBV9 to TRBJ2-1, with 9 nucleotides matching TRBD2. This CDR3 has 18 amino acids. J lost 9 bases, V lost 0 bases, and 16 bases had no gene match. Looked up from germline, CDR1 is SGDLS and CDR2 is YYNGEE.

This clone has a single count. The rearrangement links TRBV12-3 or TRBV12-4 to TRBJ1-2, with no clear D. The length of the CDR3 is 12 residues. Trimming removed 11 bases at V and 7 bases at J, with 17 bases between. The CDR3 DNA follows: TGTGCCGGATCCTTCGGAGGAGGTGGCTACACCTTC. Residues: CAGSFGGGGYTF.

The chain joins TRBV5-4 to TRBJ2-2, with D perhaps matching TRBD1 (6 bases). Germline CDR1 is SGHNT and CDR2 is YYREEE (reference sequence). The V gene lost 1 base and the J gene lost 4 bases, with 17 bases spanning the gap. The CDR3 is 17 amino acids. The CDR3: CASSLPSGGVLTGELFF. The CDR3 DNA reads TGTGCCAGCAGCTTGCCCAGTGGGGGCGTTCTCACCGGGGAGCTGTTTTTT.

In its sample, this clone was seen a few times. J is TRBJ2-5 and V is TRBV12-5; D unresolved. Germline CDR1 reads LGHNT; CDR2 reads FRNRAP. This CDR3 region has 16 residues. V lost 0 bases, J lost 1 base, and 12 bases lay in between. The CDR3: CASGLVSRELQETQYF. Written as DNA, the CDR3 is TGTGCTAGTGGTTTGGTATCCCGAGAGCTCCAAGAGACCCAGTACTTC.

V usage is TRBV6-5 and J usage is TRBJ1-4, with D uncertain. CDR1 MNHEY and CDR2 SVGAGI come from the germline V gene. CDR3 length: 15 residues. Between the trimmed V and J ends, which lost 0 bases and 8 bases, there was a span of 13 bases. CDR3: CASSYSMGGGEKLFF. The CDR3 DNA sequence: TGTGCCAGCAGTTACTCGATGGGAGGAGGAGAAAAACTGTTTTTT.

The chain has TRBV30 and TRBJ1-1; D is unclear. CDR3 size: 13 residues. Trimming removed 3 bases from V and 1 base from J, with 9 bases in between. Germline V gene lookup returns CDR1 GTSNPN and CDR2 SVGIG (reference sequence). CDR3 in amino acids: CAWSFAGNTEAFF. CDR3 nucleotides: TGTGCCTGGAGCTTTGCAGGGAACACTGAAGCTTTCTTT. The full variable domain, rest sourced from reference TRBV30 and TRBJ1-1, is SQTIHQWPATLVQPVGSPLSLECTVEGTSNPNLYWYRQAAGRGLQLLFYSVGIGQISSEVPQNLSASRPQDRQFILSSKKLLLSDSGFYLCAWSFAGNTEAFFGQGTRLTVV.

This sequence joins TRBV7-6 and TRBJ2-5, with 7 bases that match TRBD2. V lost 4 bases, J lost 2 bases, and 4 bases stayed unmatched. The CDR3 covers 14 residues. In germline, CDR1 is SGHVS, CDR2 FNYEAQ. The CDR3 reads CASSSGSGQETQYF. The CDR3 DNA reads TGTGCCAGCAGCTCAGGTAGCGGGCAAGAGACCCAGTACTTC.

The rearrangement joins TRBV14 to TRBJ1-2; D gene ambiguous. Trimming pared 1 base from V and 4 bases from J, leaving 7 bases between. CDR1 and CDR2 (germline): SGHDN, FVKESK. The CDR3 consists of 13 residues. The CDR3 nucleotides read TGTGCCAGCAGCCAAGTTTCGGGCTATGGCTACACCTTC. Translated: CASSQVSGYGYTF.

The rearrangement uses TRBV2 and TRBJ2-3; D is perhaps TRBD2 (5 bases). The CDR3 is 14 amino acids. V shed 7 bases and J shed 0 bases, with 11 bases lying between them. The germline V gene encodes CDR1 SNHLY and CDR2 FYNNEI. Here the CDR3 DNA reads TGTGCCAGCACTGGTGGGGAGAGCACAGATACGCAGTATTTT. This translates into CASTGGESTDTQYF.

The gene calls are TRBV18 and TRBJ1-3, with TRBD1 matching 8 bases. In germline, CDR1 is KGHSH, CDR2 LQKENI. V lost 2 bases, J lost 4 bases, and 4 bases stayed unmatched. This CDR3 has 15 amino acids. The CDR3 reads CASSPVRGPGNTIYF. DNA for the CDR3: TGTGCCAGCTCACCAGTCAGGGGGCCCGGAAACACCATATATTTT.

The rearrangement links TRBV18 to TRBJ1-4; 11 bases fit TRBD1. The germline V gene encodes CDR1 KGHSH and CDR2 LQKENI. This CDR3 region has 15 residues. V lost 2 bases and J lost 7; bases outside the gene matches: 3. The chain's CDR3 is CASSPGTGGSEKLFF. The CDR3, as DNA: TGTGCCAGCTCACCAGGGACAGGGGGAAGTGAAAAACTGTTTTTT.